A single sample gave rise to the 30 T cell receptor beta chains below, sequenced in a study of blood T cell repertoires in COVID-19. Data came from immunoSEQ multiplex PCR; TCRdb stores just in-frame clones and leaves some out. The sample lists roughly 280,000 clones, 75% to 90% occurring once. The sequenced sample consisted of peripheral blood. These receptors were collected from a man in his sixties who had recovered from COVID-19.

J is TRBJ1-3 and V is TRBV3-1 (or the pseudogene TRBV3-2), with TRBD1 matching over 7 bases. CDR1 and CDR2 from the germline V gene are LGHDT and YNNKEL (reference sequence). The V and J ends lost 4 bases and 3 bases, in that order; junction bases with no gene match: 6. The CDR3 runs to 15 residues. CDR3 sequence: CASSLDRTLGNTIYF. CDR3 sequence (DNA): TGTGCCAGCAGCCTGGACAGGACCCTTGGAAACACCATATATTTT.

V is TRBV5-1 and J is TRBJ1-1, with 7 positions matching TRBD1. Germline CDR1 and CDR2: SGHRS and YFSETQ. The V and J ends lost 1 base and 1 base, in that order; junction bases with no gene match: 4. The CDR3 runs to 15 residues. The CDR3 region has the DNA TGCGCCAGCAGCTTGACAGGGGTTGGGAACACTGAAGCTTTCTTT. Translated, it gives CASSLTGVGNTEAFF.

The rearrangement uses TRBV6-5 and TRBJ2-2, with D uncertain. Germline CDR1 reads MNHEY; CDR2 reads SVGAGI. The CDR3 totals 14 residues. Trimming pared 5 bases from V and 1 base from J, leaving 8 bases between. The CDR3 spells CASSSGWNTGELFF. In nucleotides, the CDR3 is TGTGCCAGCAGTAGTGGCTGGAACACCGGGGAGCTGTTTTTT.

The rearrangement links TRBV5-6 to TRBJ1-5; the D is unclear. The CDR3 is made up of 15 amino acids. V was clipped by 0 bases and J by 0 bases, with 7 bases between them. Germline V gene sequence: CDR1 SGHDT, CDR2 YYEEEE. In DNA form, the CDR3 reads TGTGCCAGCAGCTTGGGTTGGAGTAGCAATCAGCCCCAGCATTTT. Translation: CASSLGWSSNQPQHF.

The chain recombines TRBV29-1 with TRBJ1-1, with a weak D call TRBD1 (5 bases). The CDR3 length is 18 residues. Germline V gene lookup returns CDR1 SQVTM and CDR2 ANQGSEA. Trimming took 3 bases from V and 1 from J, leaving 24 bases between them. In DNA, the CDR3 is TGCAGCGTTGACCAGGCCCGGTGGAGGGGAAAGTCGAACACTGAAGCTTTCTTT. Its protein is CSVDQARWRGKSNTEAFF.

The chain recombines TRBV2 with TRBJ1-4; 7 bases map to TRBD1. CDR1 SNHLY and CDR2 FYNNEI come from the germline V gene. The V and J ends lost 6 bases and 3 bases, in that order; junction bases with no gene match: 7. This CDR3 has 15 residues. The CDR3 sequence is CASRRQGSSNEKLFF. In DNA, the CDR3 is TGTGCCAGCAGGAGACAGGGTTCGTCTAATGAAAAACTGTTTTTT.

This clone came up once. The J gene is TRBJ2-1, the V gene TRBV14; no clear D. V lost 0 bases and J 3 bases, leaving 12 bases between the germline ends. Germline loops: CDR1 SGHDN, CDR2 FVKESK. The CDR3 covers 16 residues. The CDR3 nucleotides read TGTGCCAGCAGCCAAGAGCGAGGATTACTCTACAATGAGCAGTTCTTC. Protein: CASSQERGLLYNEQFF.

V gene TRBV4-1 combines with J gene TRBJ2-1; D not certain. V was cut by 1 base and J by 4 bases, with 11 bases left in between. This CDR3 contains 15 residues. CDR1 and CDR2 (germline): MGHRA, YSYEKL. Written as DNA, the CDR3 is TGCGCCAGCAGCCAAGCAGAACTACTTTACAATGAGCAGTTCTTC. It codes for CASSQAELLYNEQFF.

The rearrangement links TRBV13 to TRBJ2-2, with 8 bases that match TRBD1. Germline CDR1 and CDR2: PRHDT and FYEKMQ (reference sequence). The CDR3 is 15 residues long. The trim removed 5 bases at V and 0 bases at J, leaving 2 bases unmatched. CDR3 nucleotide sequence: TGTGCCAGCAGCCAGGACAGGGCGAACACCGGGGAGCTGTTTTTT. Translation gives CASSQDRANTGELFF.

J is TRBJ2-3 and V is TRBV9, with 13 bases fitting TRBD2. V gave up 4 bases and J gave up 5 bases; unmatched junction bases: 4. The CDR3 loop spans 15 amino acids. Germline CDR1 reads SGDLS; CDR2 reads YYNGEE. CDR3 nucleotide sequence: TGTGCCAGCAGCTCAGGGACTAGCGGGGTAGATACGCAGTATTTT. This gives the protein CASSSGTSGVDTQYF. The complete variable domain, with remaining parts taken from reference TRBV9 and TRBJ2-3, reads DSGVTQTPKHLITATGQRVTLRCSPRSGDLSVYWYQQSLDQGLQFLIQYYNGEERAKGNILERFSAQQFPDLHSELNLSSLELGDSALYFCASSSGTSGVDTQYFGPGTRLTVL.

This chain links TRBV4-1 with TRBJ1-6; D is unclear. The CDR3 contains 14 residues. V was cut by 2 bases and J by 5 bases, with 7 bases left in between. CDR1 MGHRA and CDR2 YSYEKL come from the germline V gene. The CDR3 DNA is TGCGCCAGCAGCCAAACAGTAAATAATTCACCCCTCCACTTT. Translated, it gives CASSQTVNNSPLHF.

The sample holds one count of this clone. This chain uses TRBV10-1 with TRBJ2-1; 7 positions match TRBD1. Per germline, CDR1 WNHNN and CDR2 SYGVQD (reference sequence). J lost 6 bases, V lost 3 bases, and 8 bases had no gene match. This CDR3 has 15 residues. This CDR3 reads CASSDLTGISNEQFF. The CDR3 nucleotides read TGCGCCAGCAGTGACCTGACAGGGATCTCCAATGAGCAGTTCTTC.

This chain joins TRBV6-1 and TRBJ2-5; TRBD1 might be the D (6 bases). CDR1 is MNHNS, CDR2 SASEGT, per germline. V was trimmed by 4 bases and J by 0 bases, leaving 15 bases between them. The CDR3 loop spans 16 amino acids. CDR3 coding DNA: TGTGCCAGCAGTGCCCGACAAGGGGGACACCAAGAGACCCAGTACTTC. It translates to CASSARQGGHQETQYF.

This sequence joins TRBV6-2 or TRBV6-3 and TRBJ2-3; perhaps TRBD2 as D (6 bases). The germline V gene encodes CDR1 MNHEY and CDR2 SVGEGT. Trimming pared 0 bases from V and 2 bases from J, leaving 18 bases between. This CDR3 contains 18 residues. The CDR3 is CASSYSRDLVPLTDTQYF. DNA of the CDR3: TGTGCCAGCAGTTACTCGCGGGACCTAGTCCCCCTCACAGATACGCAGTATTTT.

The chain recombines TRBV2 with TRBJ2-5; the match to TRBD2 covers 10 bases. The germline gives CDR1 SNHLY, CDR2 FYNNEI. The CDR3 loop spans 16 amino acids. The J segment lost 5 bases and the V segment lost 3 bases, leaving 9 bases of the junction unmatched. CDR3 sequence reads: CASSDPAGGPFETQYF. The CDR3 coding sequence is TGTGCCAGCAGTGATCCAGCGGGAGGGCCATTTGAGACCCAGTACTTC.

The chain recombines TRBV9 with TRBJ2-5; D is perhaps TRBD1 (6 bases). The V end lost 0 bases, the J end lost 5 bases, and 14 bases lay between the germline ends. The CDR3 extends over 15 amino acids. Looked up from germline, CDR1 is SGDLS and CDR2 is YYNGEE. This chain's CDR3 is CASSVGLGHGETQYF. CDR3 sequence (DNA): TGTGCCAGCAGCGTAGGCCTGGGACATGGCGAGACCCAGTACTTC.

The chain uses TRBV27 and TRBJ2-1, with TRBD2 identical over 13 bases. CDR3 length equals 15 residues. Trimming cost V 6 bases and J 2 bases; bases outside gene matches: 1. Germline loops: CDR1 MNHEY, CDR2 SMNVEV (reference sequence). The CDR3 spells CASRGTSGTYNEQFF. The DNA of the CDR3 is TGTGCCAGCAGGGGGACTAGCGGGACCTACAATGAGCAGTTCTTC.

This sequence joins TRBV27 and TRBJ1-5; TRBD1 is a possible D gene (5 bases). The V and J ends lost 5 bases and 6 bases respectively, with 20 bases between them. The CDR3 extends over 16 amino acids. Germline lookup yields CDR1 MNHEY and CDR2 SMNVEV (reference sequence). The CDR3 loop reads CASSPLGGRVVQPQHF. The CDR3 nucleotides read TGTGCCAGCAGTCCCCTGGGTGGCAGGGTGGTTCAGCCCCAGCATTTT.

CDR3: CASSVLPHRAGGESSGNTIYF. CDR3 bases: TGTGCCAGCAGCGTACTCCCTCACCGCGCGGGAGGGGAGAGCTCTGGAAACACCATATATTTT. The V call is TRBV9, the J call TRBJ1-3, with a possible D match to TRBD1 (5 bases). Germline loops: CDR1 SGDLS, CDR2 YYNGEE. V gave up 1 base and J gave up 0 bases, with 26 bases separating them. The CDR3 sequence is 21 residues long.

The V and J genes are TRBV4-1 and TRBJ2-1, with 9 bases aligning to TRBD1. V was clipped by 1 base and J by 9 bases; unmatched bases: 4. The CDR3 spans 14 residues. In germline, CDR1 is MGHRA, CDR2 YSYEKL. The CDR3 here is CASSQAYRGPEQFF. The DNA for the CDR3 is TGCGCCAGCAGCCAAGCCTACAGGGGGCCTGAGCAGTTCTTC.

J is TRBJ2-7 and V is TRBV13, with 8 bases aligning to TRBD1. The length of the CDR3 is 13 residues. CDR1 and CDR2 from the germline V gene are PRHDT and FYEKMQ (reference sequence). V shed 6 bases and J 3 bases; nucleotides not matched to a gene: 4. CDR3 sequence reads: CASSRDRNYEQYF. The CDR3 DNA sequence: TGTGCCAGCAGTCGGGACAGGAACTACGAGCAGTACTTC.

V gene TRBV18 combines with J gene TRBJ2-1, with 8 bases fitting TRBD1. V dropped 3 bases and J dropped 9; count of bases not matched to a gene: 10. Germline loops: CDR1 KGHSH, CDR2 LQKENI. The CDR3 runs 15 residues. This CDR3 is CASSPIQTGAAEQFF. CDR3 nucleotides: TGTGCCAGCTCACCTATCCAGACAGGGGCGGCTGAGCAGTTCTTC.

V and J are TRBV10-3 and TRBJ1-2; TRBD1 agrees at 8 bases. The germline CDR1 and CDR2 sequences are ENHRY and SYGVKD. The length of the CDR3 is 12 residues. J was trimmed by 4 bases and V by 10 bases; bases with no gene match: 5. CDR3 loop: CANSDRVYGYTF. The CDR3 DNA follows: TGTGCCAACTCGGACAGGGTCTATGGCTACACCTTC.

The table lists this clone with a count of one. The rearrangement links TRBV14 to TRBJ2-7; TRBD2 aligns across 12 bases. The V gene's germline CDR1 is SGHDN and CDR2 FVKESK. Germline trimming cut 1 base from V and 3 bases from J; bases unmatched to any gene: 10. The CDR3 consists of 18 residues. DNA of the CDR3: TGTGCCAGCAGCCAAGGGAGACTAGCGGGAGTCTGGGACTACGAGCAGTACTTC. Protein product: CASSQGRLAGVWDYEQYF. Full variable domain (rest looked up from reference TRBV14 and TRBJ2-7): EAGVTQFPSHSVIEKGQTVTLRCDPISGHDNLYWYRRVMGKEIKFLLHFVKESKQDESGMPNNRFLAERTGGTYSTLKVQPAELEDSGVYFCASSQGRLAGVWDYEQYFGPGTRLTVT.

The V and J genes are TRBV7-9 and TRBJ1-1; TRBD1 aligns across 7 bases. Per germline, CDR1 SEHNR and CDR2 FQNEAQ (reference sequence). The J segment lost 8 bases and the V segment lost 5 bases, leaving 8 bases of the junction unmatched. The CDR3 extends over 13 amino acids. CDR3 sequence reads: CASSEGTVPEAFF. The CDR3 nucleotides read TGTGCCAGCAGCGAAGGGACAGTACCCGAAGCTTTCTTT.

The chain employs TRBV5-4 and TRBJ2-3, with D maybe TRBD1 (5 bases). Per germline, CDR1 SGHNT and CDR2 YYREEE (reference sequence). V shed 0 bases and J shed 4 bases, with 15 bases lying between them. This CDR3 has 16 residues. This chain's CDR3 is CASSLGQVRVADTQYF. The CDR3, as DNA: TGTGCCAGCAGCTTGGGGCAAGTCAGGGTGGCAGATACGCAGTATTTT. Full variable domain (rest looked up from reference TRBV5-4 and TRBJ2-3): ETGVTQSPTHLIKTRGQQVTLRCSSQSGHNTVSWYQQALGQGPQFIFQYYREEENGRGNFPPRFSGLQFPNYSSELNVNALELDDSALYLCASSLGQVRVADTQYFGPGTRLTVL.

The chain joins TRBV7-9 to TRBJ2-6; D possibly corresponds to TRBD1 (6 bases). The V and J ends lost 1 base and 5 bases respectively, with 12 bases between them. Germline CDR1 is SEHNR and CDR2 is FQNEAQ (reference sequence). The CDR3 has 16 amino acids. The CDR3 nucleotides read TGTGCCAGCAGCTTAGGGGGACAAGGTAGGGCCAACGTCCTGACTTTC. It translates to CASSLGGQGRANVLTF.

The genes are TRBV28 and TRBJ2-5; the match to TRBD2 covers 7 bases. The CDR3 loop spans 15 amino acids. The V segment lost 2 bases and the J segment 7 bases; nucleotides outside the gene matches: 10. Germline-derived CDR1 and CDR2 are MDHEN and SYDVKM. The CDR3 is CASSLRGMGTTTQYF. CDR3 in DNA: TGTGCCAGCAGTTTAAGGGGAATGGGGACTACGACCCAGTACTTC.

The chain recombines TRBV27 with TRBJ2-2; no clear D. V was pared by 3 bases and J by 5 bases, with 19 bases between. The germline gives CDR1 MNHEY, CDR2 SMNVEV (reference sequence). CDR3 length: 17 residues. DNA for the CDR3: TGTGCCAGCAGTTTCTCCGTCTCCCCCGTTAATACCGGGGAGCTGTTTTTT. Translated, it gives CASSFSVSPVNTGELFF.

This clone was detected only a few times. The rearrangement joins TRBV7-3 to TRBJ1-2, with 7 bases fitting TRBD1. CDR1 and CDR2 from the germline V gene are SGHTA and FQGTGA. The V segment lost 5 bases and the J segment 6 bases; nucleotides outside the gene matches: 6. The CDR3 extends over 13 amino acids. The CDR3, as DNA: TGTGCCAGCAGCCTTACACAGGGGAATGGCTACACCTTC. Amino acids: CASSLTQGNGYTF.